This TCR beta chain is drawn from a study of beta chain features in type 1 diabetes. The isolated RNA, all of it, was reverse transcribed, so expressed TCRB transcripts were what got sequenced. Clones were read by immunoSEQ multiplex PCR, and TCRdb kept only the in-frame ones, dropping some. The sample carries roughly 400,000 clones, approximately 15% recorded once. There are 12 residues in the CDR3. Trimming pared 5 bases from V and 11 bases from J, leaving 13 bases between. Germline V gene lookup returns CDR1 SGHVS and CDR2 FNYEAQ. By way of CD45RO/CCR7/CD25/CD127/CD95/CD27, the CD4+ regulatory, stem cell-like memory, central memory and naive cells were sorted. This clone turned up a few times.

V gene TRBV7-6 combines with J gene TRBJ2-1; the D gene is possibly TRBD1 (6 bases). This clonotype was sampled from a woman younger than 30 in good health. The sequencing input was naive CD4+ T cells from blood. The CDR3 loop is CASSLGQYKQFF. CDR3 nucleotide sequence: TGTGCCAGCAGCCTCGGACAGTACAAGCAGTTCTTC.